This T cell receptor (beta chain) was found in a study of early T cells in non-severe SARS-CoV-2 infection. The V gene end was trimmed by 4 bases and the J gene end by 10 bases; junction bases not matched to a gene: 5. The CDR3 length is 14 residues. This clonotype was detected a few times. One entry per CDR3 protein, called by TCRdb with MiXCR from the 5' RACE reads. Here the sample spans about 42,000 distinct CDR3 sequences, less than 8.5% being singletons. The receptor comes from an adult who was a healthcare worker with PCR-confirmed SARS-CoV-2 infection or an uninfected control (not recorded which). Sequenced: whole blood. The rearrangement uses TRBV12-3 or TRBV12-4 and TRBJ1-6; 9 bases fit TRBD1. The CDR3 coding sequence is TGTGCCAGCAGTTCCGGGACAGGGATATCACCCCTCCACTTT. Protein: CASSSGTGISPLHF.